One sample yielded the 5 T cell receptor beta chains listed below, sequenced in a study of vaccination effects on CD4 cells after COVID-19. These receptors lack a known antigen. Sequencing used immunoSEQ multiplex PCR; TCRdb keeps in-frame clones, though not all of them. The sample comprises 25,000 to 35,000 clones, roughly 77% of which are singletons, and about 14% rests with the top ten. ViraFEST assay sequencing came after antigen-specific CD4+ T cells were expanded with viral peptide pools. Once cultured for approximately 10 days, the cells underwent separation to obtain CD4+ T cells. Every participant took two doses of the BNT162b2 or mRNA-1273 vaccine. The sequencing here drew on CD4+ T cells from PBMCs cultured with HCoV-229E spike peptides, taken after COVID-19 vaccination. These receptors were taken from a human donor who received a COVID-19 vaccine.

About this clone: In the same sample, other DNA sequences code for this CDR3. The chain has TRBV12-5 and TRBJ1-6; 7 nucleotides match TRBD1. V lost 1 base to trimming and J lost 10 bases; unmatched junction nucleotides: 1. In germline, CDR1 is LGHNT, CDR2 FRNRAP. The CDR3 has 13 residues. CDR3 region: CASGLDRGSPLHF. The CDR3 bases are TGTGCTAGTGGTTTGGACAGGGGATCACCCCTCCACTTT.

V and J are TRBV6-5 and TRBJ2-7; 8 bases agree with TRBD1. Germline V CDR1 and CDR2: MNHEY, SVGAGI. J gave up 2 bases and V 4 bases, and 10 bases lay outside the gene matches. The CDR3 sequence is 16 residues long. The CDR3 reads CASSSHRRDRPYEQYF. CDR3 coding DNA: TGTGCCAGCAGTTCCCACCGGCGGGACAGGCCCTACGAGCAGTACTTC.

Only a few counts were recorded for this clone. CDR3 residues: CASNRHSIISGNTIYF. As DNA, the CDR3 is TGTGCCAGCAATCGGCACAGTATCATCTCTGGAAACACCATATATTTT. The chain uses TRBV28 and TRBJ1-3; D gene uncertain. V was cut by 7 bases and J by 0 bases, with 16 bases left in between. CDR1 MDHEN and CDR2 SYDVKM come from the germline V gene. This CDR3 has 16 amino acids.

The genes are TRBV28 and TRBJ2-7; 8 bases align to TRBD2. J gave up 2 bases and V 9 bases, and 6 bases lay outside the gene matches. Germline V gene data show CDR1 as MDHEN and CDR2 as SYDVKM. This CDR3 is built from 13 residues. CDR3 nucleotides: TGTGCCAGTATAAATAGCGGGACCTACGAGCAGTACTTC. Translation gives CASINSGTYEQYF.

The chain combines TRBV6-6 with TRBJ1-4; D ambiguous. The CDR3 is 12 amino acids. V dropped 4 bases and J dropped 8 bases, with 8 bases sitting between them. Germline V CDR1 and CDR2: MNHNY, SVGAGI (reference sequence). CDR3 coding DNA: TGTGCCAGCAGTTCCTCAGGCGAAAAACTGTTTTTT. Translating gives CASSSSGEKLFF.